The rows below give T cell receptor beta chains drawn from one sample of a study of T-cell reconstitution after alpha-beta-depleted transplantation in children. From the PCR reads, TCRdb called clonotypes with MiXCR, one entry per CDR3 protein. The table has more than 200,000 distinct CDR3 sequences, about 25% seen once. The source was PBMCs, collected before TCRalphabeta/CD19-depleted stem cell transplant. These receptors were collected from a girl aged 2 to 10 with Fanconi anemia, due to receive a stem cell transplant. The CDR3 runs from the conserved cysteine through the conserved F or W. A D gene is named only where the DNA matches it firmly. Size is omitted from some rows. Given values are once, few, many or a class for expanded clones.

V: TRBV20-1
D: NA
J: TRBJ1-2
size: NA
DNA: TGCAGTGCTAGAGATCCGGGGACGGTGACCGGGTTGTATGGCTACACCTTC
CDR3: CSARDPGTVTGLYGYTF

V: TRBV20-1
D: TRBD2
J: TRBJ2-2
size: NA
DNA: TGCAGTGCTAGAGATTTAGCGGGAGGAGGGGTTGCCGGGGAGCTGTTTTTT
CDR3: CSARDLAGGGVAGELFF

V: TRBV7-6
D: NA
J: TRBJ2-3
size: many
DNA: TGTGCCAGCGGCTCAGGGACAGATACGCAGTATTTT
CDR3: CASGSGTDTQYF

V: TRBV10-2
D: NA
J: TRBJ2-7
size: few
DNA: TGCGCCAGCAGTGAGTCGATGGGGAGTACGGAGCAGTACTTC
CDR3: CASSESMGSTEQYF

V: TRBV7-2
D: TRBD1
J: TRBJ2-7
size: many
DNA: TGTGCCAGCAGCTTAGACAGGGGAAGGCTCGAGCAGTACTTC
CDR3: CASSLDRGRLEQYF

V: TRBV6-5
D: TRBD1
J: TRBJ2-3
size: many
DNA: TGTGCCAGCAGGACAGGGCGTGCAGATACGCAGTATTTT
CDR3: CASRTGRADTQYF

V: TRBV29-1
D: NA
J: TRBJ2-1
size: many
DNA: TGCAGCGTCAACTCTAGGAGCTCCTACAATGAGCAGTTCTTC
CDR3: CSVNSRSSYNEQFF

V: TRBV6-1
D: NA
J: TRBJ2-7
size: NA
DNA: TGTGCCAGCAGCCAAATGTCAGGGGTCGAGCAGTACTTC
CDR3: CASSQMSGVEQYF

V: TRBV7-2
D: NA
J: TRBJ2-3
size: few
DNA: TGTGCCAGCAGCTTAGTCGTTCAGGGAGGCACAGATACGCAGTATTTT
CDR3: CASSLVVQGGTDTQYF

V: TRBV18
D: NA
J: TRBJ2-2
size: many
DNA: TGTGCCAGCTCACCACTCGGGACTGTCGGGGAGCTGTTTTTT
CDR3: CASSPLGTVGELFF

V: TRBV20-1
D: NA
J: TRBJ2-1
size: few
DNA: TGCAGTGCAATAGCTCGCTCCTACAATGAGCAGTTCTTC
CDR3: CSAIARSYNEQFF

V: TRBV20-1
D: TRBD2
J: TRBJ2-1
size: many
DNA: TGCAGTGCTAGGGGGACTAGCGGGAGGGTCTACAATGAGCAGTTCTTC
CDR3: CSARGTSGRVYNEQFF

V: TRBV29-1
D: NA
J: TRBJ2-5
size: few
DNA: TGCAGCGTTCGGCTACAAGAGACCCAGTACTTC
CDR3: CSVRLQETQYF

V: TRBV12-5
D: TRBD1
J: TRBJ1-6
size: many
DNA: TGTGCTAGTGGTTTGGTAGGCGACAGGGGTTATTCACCCCTCCACTTT
CDR3: CASGLVGDRGYSPLHF

V: TRBV20-1
D: NA
J: TRBJ2-7
size: few
DNA: TGCAGTGCTAGCATTCGGGTCCACGAGCAGTACTTC
CDR3: CSASIRVHEQYF

V: TRBV29-1
D: NA
J: TRBJ2-7
size: many
DNA: TGCAGCGTTGGGGAAGGGGGAGGCGAGCAGTACTTC
CDR3: CSVGEGGGEQYF

V: TRBV29-1
D: TRBD1
J: TRBJ2-7
size: many
DNA: TGCAGCGTTGGGGGACAGATCTCCTACGAGCAGTACTTC
CDR3: CSVGGQISYEQYF

V: TRBV28
D: NA
J: TRBJ2-7
size: NA
DNA: TGTGCCAGCCTAAGCCTCTTAACCTACGAGCAGTACTTC
CDR3: CASLSLLTYEQYF

V: TRBV29-1
D: NA
J: TRBJ2-5
size: many
DNA: TGCAGCGTGTTGGGTACGGGAGAAGAGACCCAGTACTTC
CDR3: CSVLGTGEETQYF

V: TRBV6-2/TRBV6-3
D: NA
J: TRBJ2-3
size: NA
DNA: TGTGCCAGCAGCCTCGGACTGTCGGATACGCAGTATTTT
CDR3: CASSLGLSDTQYF

V: TRBV6-5
D: TRBD1
J: TRBJ2-7
size: many
DNA: TGTGCCAGCTGTAATCTGTCAGGGGGCTGCGAGCAGTACTTC
CDR3: CASCNLSGGCEQYF

V: TRBV12-3/TRBV12-4
D: TRBD1
J: TRBJ2-1
size: many
DNA: TGTGCCAGCAGTTCCGGGACAGCTAATGAGCAGTTCTTC
CDR3: CASSSGTANEQFF

V: TRBV20-1
D: NA
J: TRBJ1-4
size: many
DNA: TGCAGTGCTAGAGATCCCGGGGGACTTAATGAAAAACTGTTTTTT
CDR3: CSARDPGGLNEKLFF

V: TRBV29-1
D: NA
J: TRBJ2-5
size: many
DNA: TGCAGCGTTTTAACGGGAGAGACCCAGTACTTC
CDR3: CSVLTGETQYF

V: TRBV20-1
D: TRBD1
J: TRBJ1-5
size: many
DNA: TGCAGTACCCAACAGGGGAATCAGCCCCAGCATTTT
CDR3: CSTQQGNQPQHF

V: TRBV5-1
D: NA
J: TRBJ2-6
size: NA
DNA: TGCGCCAGCAGCTTGGGAGGGGTCACCCTCTCTGGGGCCAACGTCCTGACTTTC
CDR3: CASSLGGVTLSGANVLTF